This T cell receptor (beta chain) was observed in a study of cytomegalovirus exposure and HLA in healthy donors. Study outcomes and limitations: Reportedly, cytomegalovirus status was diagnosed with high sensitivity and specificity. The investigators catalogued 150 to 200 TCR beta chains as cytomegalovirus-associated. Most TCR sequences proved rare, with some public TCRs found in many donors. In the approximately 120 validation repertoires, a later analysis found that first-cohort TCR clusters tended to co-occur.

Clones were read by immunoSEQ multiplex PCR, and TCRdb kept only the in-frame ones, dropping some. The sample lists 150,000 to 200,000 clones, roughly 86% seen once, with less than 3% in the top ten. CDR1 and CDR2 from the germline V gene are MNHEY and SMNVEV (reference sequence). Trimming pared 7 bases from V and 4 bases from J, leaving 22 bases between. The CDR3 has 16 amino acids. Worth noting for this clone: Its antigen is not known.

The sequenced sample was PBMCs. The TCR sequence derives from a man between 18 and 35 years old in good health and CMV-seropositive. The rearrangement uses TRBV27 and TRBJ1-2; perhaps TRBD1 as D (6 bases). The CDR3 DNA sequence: TGTGCCAGCACCACAATGGGGGGGCTAGGGGTCTATGGCTACACCTTC. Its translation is CASTTMGGLGVYGYTF.